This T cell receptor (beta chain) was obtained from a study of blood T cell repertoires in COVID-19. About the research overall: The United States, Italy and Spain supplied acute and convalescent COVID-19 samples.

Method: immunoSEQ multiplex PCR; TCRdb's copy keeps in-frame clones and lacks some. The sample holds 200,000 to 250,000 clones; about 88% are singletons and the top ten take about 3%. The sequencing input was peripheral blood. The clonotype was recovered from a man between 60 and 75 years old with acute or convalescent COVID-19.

CDR3 bases: TGTGCCAGCAGCTTGGCGGGGGGGCAATACGAGCAGTACTTC. Protein: CASSLAGGQYEQYF. The chain joins TRBV11-1 to TRBJ2-7, with 9 bases fitting TRBD2. V lost 3 bases to trimming and J lost 4 bases; unmatched junction nucleotides: 4. Germline CDR1 and CDR2: SGHAT and FQDESV (reference sequence). The CDR3 consists of 14 residues. The complete variable domain, with remaining parts taken from reference TRBV11-1 and TRBJ2-7, reads EAEVAQSPRYKITEKSQAVAFWCDPISGHATLYWYRQILGQGPELLVQFQDESVVDDSQLPKDRFSAERLKGVDSTLKIQPAELGDSAMYLCASSLAGGQYEQYFGPGTRLTVT.